One T cell receptor (beta chain) is described in this entry. Antigen: not known. CDR1 is MNHEY, CDR2 SMNVEV, per germline (reference sequence). This CDR3 has 13 residues. V was cut by 0 bases and J by 11 bases, with 10 bases left in between. This sample is drawn from a study of T cells in Graves' hyperthyroidism and ophthalmopathy. Study-wide findings and caveats: Ophthalmopathy prediction by the model preceded onset by a median roughly 6.3 months. Among thyroid clonotypes expanded above 0.001, most also appeared in blood.

Clinical symptoms, serum thyroxine and TRAb, thyroid ultrasound and orbital computed tomography together formed the diagnostic basis. RNA transcripts were the template for amplifying TCR beta CDR3 regions. TCR CDR3 underwent first-round RT-PCR with the HTBI primer set. TCRdb re-called the multiplex PCR reads with MiXCR, one entry per CDR3 protein. Among about 600,000 distinct CDR3 sequences, 14% were seen once, and the ten largest hold around 7%. The clonotype comes from a woman aged 18-29 years with Graves' ophthalmopathy. The sample was blood. V usage is TRBV27 and J usage is TRBJ1-4; D call uncertain. The CDR3 sequence: CASSLSVETKLFF. In nucleotides, the CDR3 is TGTGCCAGCAGTTTATCGGTAGAGACCAAACTGTTTTTT.